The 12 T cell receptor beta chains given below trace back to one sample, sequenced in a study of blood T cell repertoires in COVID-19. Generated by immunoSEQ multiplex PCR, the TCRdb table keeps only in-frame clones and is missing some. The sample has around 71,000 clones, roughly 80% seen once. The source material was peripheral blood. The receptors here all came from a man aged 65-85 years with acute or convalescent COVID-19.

The CDR3 nucleotides are TGTGCTAGTGGTTCAGGCGGGTACAATGAGCAGTTCTTC. It encodes CASGSGGYNEQFF. The J gene is TRBJ2-1, the V gene TRBV12-5, with a weak D call TRBD2 (5 bases). Per the germline V gene, CDR1 is LGHNT and CDR2 is FRNRAP. Trimming stripped 4 bases from V and 4 bases from J, with 8 bases between. The CDR3 runs to 13 residues.

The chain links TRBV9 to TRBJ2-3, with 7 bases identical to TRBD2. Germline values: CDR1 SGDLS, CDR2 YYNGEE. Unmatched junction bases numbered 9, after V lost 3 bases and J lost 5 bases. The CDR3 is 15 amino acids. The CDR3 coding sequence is TGTGCCAGCAGCGAAGCGGGACTATCTGGAGATACGCAGTATTTT. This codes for CASSEAGLSGDTQYF.

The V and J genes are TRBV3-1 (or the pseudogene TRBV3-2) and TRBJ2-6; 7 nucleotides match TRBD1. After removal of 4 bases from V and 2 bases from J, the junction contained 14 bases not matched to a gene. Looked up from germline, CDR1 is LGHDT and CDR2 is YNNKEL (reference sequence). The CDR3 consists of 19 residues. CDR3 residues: CASSPWTGGISPGANVLTF. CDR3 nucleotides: TGTGCCAGCAGCCCCTGGACAGGCGGCATCTCCCCTGGGGCCAACGTCCTGACTTTC.

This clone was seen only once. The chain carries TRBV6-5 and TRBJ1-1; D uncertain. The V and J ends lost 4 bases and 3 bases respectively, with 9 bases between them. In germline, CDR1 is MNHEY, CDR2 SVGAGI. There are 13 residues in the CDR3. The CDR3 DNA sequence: TGTGCCAGCAGTTGGCGGAGGGACACTGAAGCTTTCTTT. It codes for CASSWRRDTEAFF.

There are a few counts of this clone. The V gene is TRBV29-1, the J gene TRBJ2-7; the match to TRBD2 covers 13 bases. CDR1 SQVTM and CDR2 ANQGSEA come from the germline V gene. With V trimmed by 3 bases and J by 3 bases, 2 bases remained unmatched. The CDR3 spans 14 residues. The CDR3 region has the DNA TGCAGCGTTGAGGGACTAGCGGGAATCTACGAGCAGTACTTC. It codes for CSVEGLAGIYEQYF.

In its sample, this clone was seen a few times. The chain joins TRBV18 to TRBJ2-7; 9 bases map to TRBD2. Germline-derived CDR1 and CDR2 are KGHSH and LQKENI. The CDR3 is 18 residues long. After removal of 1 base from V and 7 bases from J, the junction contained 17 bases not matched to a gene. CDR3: CASSPRVVSGRPPPEQYF. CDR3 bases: TGTGCCAGCTCACCACGGGTGGTAAGCGGGAGGCCCCCGCCTGAGCAGTACTTC.

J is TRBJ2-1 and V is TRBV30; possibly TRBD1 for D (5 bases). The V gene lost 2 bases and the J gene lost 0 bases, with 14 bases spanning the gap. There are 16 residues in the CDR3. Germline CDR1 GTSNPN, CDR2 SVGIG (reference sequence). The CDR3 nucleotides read TGTGCCTGGAGTACCGTTGACAGTACCTCCTACAATGAGCAGTTCTTC. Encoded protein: CAWSTVDSTSYNEQFF.

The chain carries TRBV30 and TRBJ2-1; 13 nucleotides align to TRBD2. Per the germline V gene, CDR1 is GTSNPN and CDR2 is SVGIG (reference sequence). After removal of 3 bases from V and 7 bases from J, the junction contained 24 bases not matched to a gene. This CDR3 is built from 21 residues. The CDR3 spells CAWRSRGLKLAGGPQRNEQFF. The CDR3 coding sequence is TGTGCCTGGAGGTCTCGTGGATTGAAACTAGCGGGAGGGCCGCAGAGGAATGAGCAGTTCTTC.

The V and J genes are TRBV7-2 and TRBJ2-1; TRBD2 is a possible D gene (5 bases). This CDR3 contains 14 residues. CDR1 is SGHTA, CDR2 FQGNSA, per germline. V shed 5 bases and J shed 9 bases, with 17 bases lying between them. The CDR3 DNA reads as TGTGCCAGCAGCGTGACGGCCGGAGAGGGTGAGCAGTTCTTC. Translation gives CASSVTAGEGEQFF.

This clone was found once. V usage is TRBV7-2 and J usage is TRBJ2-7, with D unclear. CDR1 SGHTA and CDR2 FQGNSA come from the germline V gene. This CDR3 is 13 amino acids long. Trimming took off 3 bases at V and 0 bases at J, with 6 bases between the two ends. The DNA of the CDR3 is TGTGCCAGCAGCTTGGGCGCCTCCTACGAGCAGTACTTC. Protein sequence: CASSLGASYEQYF. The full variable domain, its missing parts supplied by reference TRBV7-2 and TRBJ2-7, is GAGVSQSPSNKVTEKGKDVELRCDPISGHTALYWYRQSLGQGLEFLIYFQGNSAPDKSGLPSDRFSAERTGGSVSTLTIQRTQQEDSAVYLCASSLGASYEQYFGPGTRLTVT.

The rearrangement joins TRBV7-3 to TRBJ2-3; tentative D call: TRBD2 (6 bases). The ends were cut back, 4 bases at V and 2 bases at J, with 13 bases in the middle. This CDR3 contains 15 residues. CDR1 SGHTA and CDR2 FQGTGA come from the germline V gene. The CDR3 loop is CASSSHSGTTDTQYF. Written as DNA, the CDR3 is TGTGCCAGCAGCTCACATAGCGGAACCACAGATACGCAGTATTTT.

CDR3 in amino acids: CASSLAESGQLYEQYF. The CDR3 DNA follows: TGCGCCAGCAGCTTGGCCGAATCCGGACAGTTGTACGAGCAGTACTTC. The chain links TRBV5-1 to TRBJ2-7, with D maybe TRBD1 (6 bases). Germline V lookup: CDR1 SGHRS, CDR2 YFSETQ. The ends were cut back, 0 bases at V and 4 bases at J, with 17 bases in the middle. The CDR3 has 16 amino acids.